One sample yielded the 8 T cell receptor beta chains listed below, sequenced in a study of blood T cell repertoires in COVID-19. Some clones are missing from TCRdb's copy, which holds only in-frame ones; the method was immunoSEQ multiplex PCR. The sample lists around 250,000 clones, roughly 86% occurring once. Input material: peripheral blood. The receptors were sampled from an elderly man with acute or convalescent COVID-19.

In its sample, this clone was seen once. This chain joins TRBV5-6 and TRBJ1-1; D remains unclear. Germline assignment: CDR1 SGHDT and CDR2 YYEEEE. Trimming shortened V by 0 bases and J by 7 bases, and 7 bases separated the two germline ends. The CDR3 contains 12 residues. CDR3 DNA: TGTGCCAGCAGCTTGGAGGCGGTTGAAGCTTTCTTT. It encodes CASSLEAVEAFF.

The chain has TRBV11-2 and TRBJ2-1; 14 nucleotides align to TRBD2. CDR1 and CDR2 from the germline V gene are SGHAT and FQNNGV. J gave up 4 bases and V 5 bases, and 4 bases lay outside the gene matches. CDR3 length: 16 amino acids. The CDR3 is CASSPGTSGRYNEQFF. CDR3 nucleotide sequence: TGTGCCAGCAGCCCGGGGACTAGCGGGAGATACAATGAGCAGTTCTTC. The whole variable domain, remainder taken from reference TRBV11-2 and TRBJ2-1, is EAGVAQSPRYKIIEKRQSVAFWCNPISGHATLYWYQQILGQGPKLLIQFQNNGVVDDSQLPKDRFSAERLKGVDSTLKIQPAKLEDSAVYLCASSPGTSGRYNEQFFGPGTRLTVL.

V and J are TRBV4-1 and TRBJ2-7, with 11 bases fitting TRBD1. The CDR3 runs 15 residues. Germline V gives CDR1 MGHRA, CDR2 YSYEKL. V lost 4 bases to trimming and J lost 3 bases; unmatched junction nucleotides: 5. CDR3 in amino acids: CASSPRTGGFYEQYF. DNA of the CDR3: TGCGCCAGCAGCCCTCGGACAGGGGGCTTCTACGAGCAGTACTTC.

The chain is built from TRBV5-1 and TRBJ2-5; D unresolved. The CDR3 extends over 13 amino acids. V shed 2 bases and J shed 4 bases, with 9 bases lying between them. Germline V lookup: CDR1 SGHRS, CDR2 YFSETQ. The CDR3 region is CASSFRSVETQYF. The CDR3 DNA reads as TGCGCCAGCAGCTTCCGGTCCGTAGAGACCCAGTACTTC.

The chain's CDR3 is CASSLETSGYSGELFF. The CDR3 coding sequence is TGCGCCAGCAGCTTGGAGACTAGCGGTTATAGCGGGGAGCTGTTTTTT. The chain couples TRBV5-1 to TRBJ2-2; 9 nucleotides line up with TRBD2. V shed 0 bases, J shed 7 bases, and the junction held 7 bases outside the gene matches. Per the germline V gene, CDR1 is SGHRS and CDR2 is YFSETQ. The CDR3 contains 16 residues. Drawing the rest from reference TRBV5-1 and TRBJ2-2, the complete variable domain is KAGVTQTPRYLIKTRGQQVTLSCSPISGHRSVSWYQQTPGQGLQFLFEYFSETQRNKGNFPGRFSGRQFSNSRSEMNVSTLELGDSALYLCASSLETSGYSGELFFGEGSRLTVL.

This clone turned up a few times. V usage is TRBV19 and J usage is TRBJ1-5; 9 bases fit TRBD1. CDR1 is LNHDA and CDR2 is SQIVND in the germline V gene (reference sequence). V trimming: 9 bases; J trimming: 7 bases; junction bases outside the gene matches: 7. The CDR3 spans 13 residues. The CDR3 sequence: CASRDRVMQPQHF. CDR3 DNA sequence: TGTGCCAGCCGGGACAGGGTGATGCAGCCCCAGCATTTT.

The CDR3 spells CASSLGTANNEQFF. CDR3 nucleotide sequence: TGCGCCAGCAGCTTGGGGACTGCCAACAATGAGCAGTTCTTC. V is TRBV5-1 and J is TRBJ2-1, with D maybe TRBD2 (5 bases). Trimming removed 0 bases from V and 5 bases from J, with 9 bases in between. Germline CDR1 SGHRS, CDR2 YFSETQ. The CDR3 consists of 14 residues.

This CDR3 is CASSVGGVLTGELFF. In DNA form, the CDR3 reads TGTGCCAGCAGCGTAGGGGGCGTTCTCACCGGGGAGCTGTTTTTT. The V and J genes are TRBV9 and TRBJ2-2; tentative D call: TRBD1 (5 bases). Trimming pared 0 bases from V and 4 bases from J, leaving 10 bases between. Germline V gene sequence: CDR1 SGDLS, CDR2 YYNGEE. This CDR3 spans 15 amino acids.